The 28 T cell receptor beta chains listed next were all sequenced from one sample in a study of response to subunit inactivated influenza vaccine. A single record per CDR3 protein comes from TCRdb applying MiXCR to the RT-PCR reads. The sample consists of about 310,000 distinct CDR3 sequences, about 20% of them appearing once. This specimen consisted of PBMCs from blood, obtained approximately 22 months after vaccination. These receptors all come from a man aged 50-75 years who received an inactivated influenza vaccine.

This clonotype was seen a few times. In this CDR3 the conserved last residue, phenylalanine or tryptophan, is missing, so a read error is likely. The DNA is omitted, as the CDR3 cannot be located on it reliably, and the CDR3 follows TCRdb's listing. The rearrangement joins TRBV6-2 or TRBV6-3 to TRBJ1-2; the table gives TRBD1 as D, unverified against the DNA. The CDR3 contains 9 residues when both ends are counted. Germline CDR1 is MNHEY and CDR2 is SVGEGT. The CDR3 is CASRTGTEI.

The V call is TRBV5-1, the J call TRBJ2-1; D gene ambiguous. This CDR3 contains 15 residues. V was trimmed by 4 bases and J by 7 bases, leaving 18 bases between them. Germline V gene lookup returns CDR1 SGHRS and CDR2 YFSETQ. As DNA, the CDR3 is TGCGCCAGCAGCGTAACAGCCTTAGTGGGGAATGAGCAGTTCTTC. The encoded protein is CASSVTALVGNEQFF.

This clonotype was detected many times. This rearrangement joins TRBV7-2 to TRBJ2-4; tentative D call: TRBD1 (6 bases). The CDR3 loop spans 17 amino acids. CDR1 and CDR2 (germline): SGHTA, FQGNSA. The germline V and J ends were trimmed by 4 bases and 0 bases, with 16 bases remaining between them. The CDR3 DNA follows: TGTGCCAGCAGCTCCTTTAGGACAGTACTAGCCAAAAACATTCAGTACTTC. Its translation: CASSSFRTVLAKNIQYF. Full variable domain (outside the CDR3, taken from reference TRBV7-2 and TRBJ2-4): GAGVSQSPSNKVTEKGKDVELRCDPISGHTALYWYRQSLGQGLEFLIYFQGNSAPDKSGLPSDRFSAERTGGSVSTLTIQRTQQEDSAVYLCASSSFRTVLAKNIQYFGAGTRLSVL.

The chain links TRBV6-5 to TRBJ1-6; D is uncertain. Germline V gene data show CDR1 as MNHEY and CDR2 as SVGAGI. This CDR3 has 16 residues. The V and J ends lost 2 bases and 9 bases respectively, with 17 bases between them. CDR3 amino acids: CASSYKAPNLGSPLHF. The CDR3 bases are TGTGCCAGCAGTTACAAGGCGCCGAACTTAGGTTCACCCCTCCACTTT.

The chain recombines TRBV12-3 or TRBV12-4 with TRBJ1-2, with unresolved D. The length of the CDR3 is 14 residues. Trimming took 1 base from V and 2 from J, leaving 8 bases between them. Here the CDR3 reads CASSLVLGNYGYTF. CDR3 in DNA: TGTGCCAGCAGTTTAGTACTGGGCAACTATGGCTACACCTTC.

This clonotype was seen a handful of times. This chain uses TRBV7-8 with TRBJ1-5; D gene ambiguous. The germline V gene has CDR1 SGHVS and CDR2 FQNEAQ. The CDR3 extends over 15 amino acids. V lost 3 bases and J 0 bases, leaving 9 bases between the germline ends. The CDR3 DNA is TGTGCCAGCAGCTTCAGGCGGGATAGCAATCAGCCCCAGCATTTT. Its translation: CASSFRRDSNQPQHF.

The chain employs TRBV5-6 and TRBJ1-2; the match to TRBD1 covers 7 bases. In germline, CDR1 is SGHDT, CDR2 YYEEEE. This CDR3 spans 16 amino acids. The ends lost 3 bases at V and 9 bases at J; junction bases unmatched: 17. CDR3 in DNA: TGTGCCAGCAGCTCGCGTTCCTACAAGGGGGCGTGGTGCTACACCTTC. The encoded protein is CASSSRSYKGAWCYTF. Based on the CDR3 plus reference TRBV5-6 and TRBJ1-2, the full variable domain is DAGVTQSPTHLIKTRGQQVTLRCSPKSGHDTVSWYQQALGQGPQFIFQYYEEEERQRGNFPDRFSGHQFPNYSSELNVNALLLGDSALYLCASSSRSYKGAWCYTFGSGTRLTVV.

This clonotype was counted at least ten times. CDR3 nucleotides: TGTGCCAGCAGCAGAAGTAACTATGGCTACACCTTC. Its protein is CASSRSNYGYTF. V gene TRBV6-6 combines with J gene TRBJ1-2; D remains ambiguous. The V and J ends lost 6 bases and 1 base respectively, with 6 bases between them. The CDR3 runs 12 residues. Germline values: CDR1 MNHNY, CDR2 SVGAGI (reference sequence).

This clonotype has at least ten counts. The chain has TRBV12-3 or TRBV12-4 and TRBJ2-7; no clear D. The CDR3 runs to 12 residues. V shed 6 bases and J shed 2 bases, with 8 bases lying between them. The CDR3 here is CASSLGTYEQYF. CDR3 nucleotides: TGTGCCAGCAGCTTGGGGACCTACGAGCAGTACTTC.

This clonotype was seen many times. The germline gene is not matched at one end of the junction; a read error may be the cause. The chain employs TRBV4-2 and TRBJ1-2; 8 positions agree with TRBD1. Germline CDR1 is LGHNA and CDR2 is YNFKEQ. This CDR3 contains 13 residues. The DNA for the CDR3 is TGTGCCAGCAGCCAAGATCAGGGGGCCGGCTCCACCTTC. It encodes CASSQDQGAGSTF.

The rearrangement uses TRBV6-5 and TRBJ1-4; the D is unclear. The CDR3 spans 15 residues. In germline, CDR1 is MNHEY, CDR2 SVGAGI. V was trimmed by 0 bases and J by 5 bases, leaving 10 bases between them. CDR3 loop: CASSYSRSPNEKLFF. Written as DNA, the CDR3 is TGTGCCAGCAGTTACTCCCGAAGCCCCAATGAAAAACTGTTTTTT.

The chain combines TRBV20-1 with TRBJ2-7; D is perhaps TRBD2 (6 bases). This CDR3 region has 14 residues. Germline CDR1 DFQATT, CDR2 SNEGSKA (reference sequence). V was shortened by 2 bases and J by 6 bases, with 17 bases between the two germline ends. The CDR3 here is CSARKTLGGVEQYF. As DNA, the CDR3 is TGCAGTGCTAGAAAGACCCTAGGCGGGGTCGAGCAGTACTTC.

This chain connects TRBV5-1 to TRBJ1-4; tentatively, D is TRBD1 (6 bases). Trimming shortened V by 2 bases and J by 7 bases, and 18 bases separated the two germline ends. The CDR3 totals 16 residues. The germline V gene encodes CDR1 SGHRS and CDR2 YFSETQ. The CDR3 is CASSFNSGARGEKLFF. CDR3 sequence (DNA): TGCGCCAGCAGCTTTAACTCAGGGGCGAGGGGTGAAAAACTGTTTTTT.

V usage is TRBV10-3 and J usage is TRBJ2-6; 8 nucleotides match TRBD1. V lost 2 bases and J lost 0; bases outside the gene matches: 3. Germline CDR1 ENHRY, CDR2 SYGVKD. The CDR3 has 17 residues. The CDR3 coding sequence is TGTGCCATCAGTGAGCATACAGGGGGCTCTGGGGCCAACGTCCTGACTTTC. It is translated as CAISEHTGGSGANVLTF.

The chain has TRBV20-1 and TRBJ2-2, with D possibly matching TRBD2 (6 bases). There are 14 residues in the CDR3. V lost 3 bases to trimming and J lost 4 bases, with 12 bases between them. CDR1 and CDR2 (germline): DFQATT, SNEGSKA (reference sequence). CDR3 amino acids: CSARGGGLTGELFF. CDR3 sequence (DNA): TGCAGTGCTAGGGGTGGAGGGCTCACCGGGGAGCTGTTTTTT.

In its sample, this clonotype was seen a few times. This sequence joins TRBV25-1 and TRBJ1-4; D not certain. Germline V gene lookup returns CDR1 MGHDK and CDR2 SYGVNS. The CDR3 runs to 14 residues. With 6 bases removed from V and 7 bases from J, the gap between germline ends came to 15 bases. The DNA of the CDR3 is TGTGCCAGCAGCCAGGCGGGTTTCGTTGAAAAACTGTTTTTT. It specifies CASSQAGFVEKLFF. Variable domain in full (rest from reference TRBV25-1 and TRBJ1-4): EADIYQTPRYLVIGTGKKITLECSQTMGHDKMYWYQQDPGMELHLIHYSYGVNSTEKGDLSSESTVSRIRTEHFPLTLESARPSHTSQYLCASSQAGFVEKLFFGSGTQLSVL.

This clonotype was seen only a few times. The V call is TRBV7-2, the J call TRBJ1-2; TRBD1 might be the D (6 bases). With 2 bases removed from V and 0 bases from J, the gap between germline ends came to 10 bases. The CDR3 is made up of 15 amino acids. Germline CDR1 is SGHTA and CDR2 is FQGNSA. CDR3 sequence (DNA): TGTGCCAGCAGCTTAACAGGGACTCCTAACTATGGCTACACCTTC. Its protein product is CASSLTGTPNYGYTF.

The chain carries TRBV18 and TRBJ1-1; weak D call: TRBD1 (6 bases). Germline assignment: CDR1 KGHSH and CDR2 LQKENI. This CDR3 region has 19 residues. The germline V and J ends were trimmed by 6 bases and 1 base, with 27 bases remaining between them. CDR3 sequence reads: CASSSLGGQGRPRNTEAFF. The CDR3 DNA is TGTGCCAGCTCTTCCCTAGGGGGACAAGGTAGACCACGGAACACTGAAGCTTTCTTT.

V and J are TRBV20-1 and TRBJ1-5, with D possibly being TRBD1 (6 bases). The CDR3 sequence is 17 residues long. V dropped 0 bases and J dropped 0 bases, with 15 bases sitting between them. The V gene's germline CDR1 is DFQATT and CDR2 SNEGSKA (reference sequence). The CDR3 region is CSARDAQEGGSNQPQHF. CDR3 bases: TGCAGTGCTAGAGATGCACAGGAAGGGGGTAGCAATCAGCCCCAGCATTTT.

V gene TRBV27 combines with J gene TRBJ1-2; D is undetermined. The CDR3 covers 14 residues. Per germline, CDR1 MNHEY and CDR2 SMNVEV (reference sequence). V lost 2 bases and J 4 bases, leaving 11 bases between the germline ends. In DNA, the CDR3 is TGTGCCAGCAGTTTAAAGCCAGTCCTCTATGGCTACACCTTC. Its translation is CASSLKPVLYGYTF.

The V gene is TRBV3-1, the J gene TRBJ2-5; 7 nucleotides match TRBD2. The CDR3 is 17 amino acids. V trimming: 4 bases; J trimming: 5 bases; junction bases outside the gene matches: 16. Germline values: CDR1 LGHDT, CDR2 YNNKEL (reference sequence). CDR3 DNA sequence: TGTGCCAGCAGCCCGGGGCGCCCGGCGGGAGTTACGGAGACCCAGTACTTC. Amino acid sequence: CASSPGRPAGVTETQYF.

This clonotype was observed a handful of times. The CDR3, as DNA: TGTGCCAGCCGGGGGGGACAGAATCAGCCCCAGCATTTT. This translates into CASRGGQNQPQHF. The chain has TRBV6-1 and TRBJ1-5, with 7 bases that match TRBD1. This CDR3 spans 13 amino acids. The V and J ends lost 8 bases and 4 bases, in that order; junction bases with no gene match: 5. Germline V gene sequence: CDR1 MNHNS, CDR2 SASEGT.

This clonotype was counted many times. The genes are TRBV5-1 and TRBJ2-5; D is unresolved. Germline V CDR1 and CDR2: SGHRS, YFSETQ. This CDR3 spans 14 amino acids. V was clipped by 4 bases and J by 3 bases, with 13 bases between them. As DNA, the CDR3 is TGCGCCAGCAGCCCCCGAATTCTGGAAGAGACCCAGTACTTC. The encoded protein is CASSPRILEETQYF. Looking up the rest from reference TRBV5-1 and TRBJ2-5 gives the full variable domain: KAGVTQTPRYLIKTRGQQVTLSCSPISGHRSVSWYQQTPGQGLQFLFEYFSETQRNKGNFPGRFSGRQFSNSRSEMNVSTLELGDSALYLCASSPRILEETQYFGPGTRLLVL.

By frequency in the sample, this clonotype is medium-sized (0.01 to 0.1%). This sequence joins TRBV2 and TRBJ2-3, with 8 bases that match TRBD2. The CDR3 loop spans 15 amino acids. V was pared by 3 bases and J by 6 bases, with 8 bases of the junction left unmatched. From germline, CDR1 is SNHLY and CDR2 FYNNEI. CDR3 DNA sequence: TGTGCCAGCAGTGACGGAACTAGCGGCGGTGATACGCAGTATTTT. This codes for CASSDGTSGGDTQYF.

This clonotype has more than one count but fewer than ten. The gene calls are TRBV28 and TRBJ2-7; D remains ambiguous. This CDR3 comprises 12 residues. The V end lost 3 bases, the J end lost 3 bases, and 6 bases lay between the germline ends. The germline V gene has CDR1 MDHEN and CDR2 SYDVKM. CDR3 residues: CASSLTNYEQYF. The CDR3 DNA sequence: TGTGCCAGCAGTTTGACAAACTACGAGCAGTACTTC.

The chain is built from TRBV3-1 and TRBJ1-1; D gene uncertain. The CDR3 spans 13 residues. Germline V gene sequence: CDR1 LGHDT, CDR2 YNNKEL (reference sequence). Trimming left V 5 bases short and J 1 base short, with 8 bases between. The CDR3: CASSWASNTEAFF. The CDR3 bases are TGTGCCAGCAGCTGGGCCTCGAACACTGAAGCTTTCTTT.

The CDR3: CASSPPPGSTDTQYF. Here the CDR3 DNA reads TGTGCCAGCAGCCCACCCCCGGGTAGCACAGATACGCAGTATTTT. The V call is TRBV7-2, the J call TRBJ2-3; unclear D gene. The germline V and J ends were trimmed by 5 bases and 0 bases, with 12 bases remaining between them. The CDR3 consists of 15 residues. Germline V gene sequence: CDR1 SGHTA, CDR2 FQGNSA.

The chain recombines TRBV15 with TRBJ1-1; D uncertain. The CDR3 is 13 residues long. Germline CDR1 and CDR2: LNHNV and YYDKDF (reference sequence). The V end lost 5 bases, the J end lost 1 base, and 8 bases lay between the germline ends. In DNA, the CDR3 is TGTGCCACCAGCTCCTGGAGGAACACTGAAGCTTTCTTT. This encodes CATSSWRNTEAFF.